The TCR beta chain under discussion was sequenced for a study of blood T cell repertoires in COVID-19 (dated by TCRdb to the early 2020s). Looking at the study overall: The collaborator samples originated in the United States, Italy and Spain and spanned the acute and convalescent phases of COVID-19. The material from the prospective study consisted of cDNA or gDNA derived from T cells, B-cell-depleted T cells, or PBMCs. Deeply sampled blood TCRbeta repertoires from subjects exposed to, actively infected with, or recovered from COVID-19 were included in the dataset. The repertoires were released in a freely available public database intended as a resource for research on the immune response to SARS-CoV-2. The samples were drawn from two sources: the first 160 participants of the ongoing ImmuneRACE study, and fewer than 1,500 subjects contributed by 6 global collaborators. The sample metadata nearly always contained a de-identified subject ID, COVID-19 status, age in years and sex. Where available, HLA class I and class II types were obtained from metadata supplied by the sample provider rather than from assay-based typing. The investigation overall reported the following: The quantity of clinical and demographic metadata differed by source and by participant and was supplied without curation.

As regards this clone: There is no known antigen for this receptor. Base qualities were left out, and no much larger clone turns up one base away.

V has 5 bases trimmed and J has 7 bases trimmed; junction bases matching no gene number 12. The CDR3 measures 15 amino acids from cysteine to phenylalanine. Only CDR3 DNA is held: 45 bases, read in frame from base 1. The germline V gene encodes CDR1 MGHRA and CDR2 YSYEKL. TCRbeta CDR3 regions were amplified from genomic DNA by means of the immunoSEQ Assay, a bias-controlled multiplex PCR. The source study handled its data this way. Nucleated cell counts per sample were estimated from amplification of reference gene primers within the assay. Sequence reads were collapsed and filtered to measure the absolute abundance of every unique TCRbeta CDR3 rearrangement. Productive Simpson clonality was computed per sample as the square root of Simpson's diversity index over productive rearrangements. TCRdb retrieved this table from immuneACCESS and kept in-frame rearrangements only. Not all clones are present; in checked studies, unresolved V genes account for under half, and no reason is known for the remainder. V and J calls plus clone size are reproduced from that table; the DNA served to infer D and trimming. The sample has approximately 100,000 clones on record, 85% to 90% of them singletons. The ten biggest clones cover roughly 4.2% of the sample.

At one collaborating source in Seattle, patients were enrolled during active infection and were followed longitudinally through the course of disease. The collaborating institutions used their own protocols to collect whole blood in K2EDTA tubes. For TCRbeta analysis, collaborators shipped samples as frozen whole blood, isolated PBMCs, or DNA extracted from either of those sample types. The TCR sequence derives from a human donor with COVID-19, enrolled during active disease. The donor label of this sample is uncertain. Sequencing was performed on peripheral blood. The chain is encoded by TRBV4-1 joined to TRBJ2-7, with 9 middle bases fitting TRBD2. The CDR3 region: CASSLAGGRVGEQYF. The DNA sequence is as follows: TGCGCCAGCAGCTTGGCTGGCGGGAGGGTCGGGGAGCAGTACTTC.